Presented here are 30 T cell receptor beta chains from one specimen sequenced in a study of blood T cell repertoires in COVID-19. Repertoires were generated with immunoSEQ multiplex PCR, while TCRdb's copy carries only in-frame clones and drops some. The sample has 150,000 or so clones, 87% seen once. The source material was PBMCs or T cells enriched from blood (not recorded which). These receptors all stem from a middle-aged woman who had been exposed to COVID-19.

As DNA, the CDR3 is TGCGCCAGCAGCGGCCCCGACAGGGCCTTCGGCTACACCTTC. This translates into CASSGPDRAFGYTF. This chain joins TRBV5-1 and TRBJ1-2; TRBD1 agrees at 7 bases. The germline V gene has CDR1 SGHRS and CDR2 YFSETQ. This CDR3 is 14 amino acids long. After removal of 4 bases from V and 8 bases from J, the junction contained 11 bases not matched to a gene.

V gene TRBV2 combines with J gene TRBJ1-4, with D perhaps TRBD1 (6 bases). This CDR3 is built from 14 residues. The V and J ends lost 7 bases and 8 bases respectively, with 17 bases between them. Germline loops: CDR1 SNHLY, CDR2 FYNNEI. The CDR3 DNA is TGTGCCAGCAAAAATGAAGGGGGATTGGAAAAACTGTTTTTT. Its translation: CASKNEGGLEKLFF.

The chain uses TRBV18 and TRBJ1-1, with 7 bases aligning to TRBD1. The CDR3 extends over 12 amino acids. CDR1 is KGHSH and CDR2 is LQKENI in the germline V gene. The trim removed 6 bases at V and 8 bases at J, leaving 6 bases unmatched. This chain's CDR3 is CASSRDRDEAFF. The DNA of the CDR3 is TGTGCCAGCTCCCGCGACAGGGACGAAGCTTTCTTT.

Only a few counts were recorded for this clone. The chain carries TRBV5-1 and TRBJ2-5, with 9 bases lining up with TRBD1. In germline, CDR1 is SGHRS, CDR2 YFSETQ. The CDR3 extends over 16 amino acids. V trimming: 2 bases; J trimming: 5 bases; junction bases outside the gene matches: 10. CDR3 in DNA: TGCGCCAGCAGCTTAAATGCGGACAGGGGAGGGGAGACCCAGTACTTC. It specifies CASSLNADRGGETQYF.

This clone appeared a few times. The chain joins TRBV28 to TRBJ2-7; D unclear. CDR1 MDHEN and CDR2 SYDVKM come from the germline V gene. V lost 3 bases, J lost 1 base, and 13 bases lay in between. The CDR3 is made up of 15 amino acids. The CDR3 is CASSLPALRSYEQYF. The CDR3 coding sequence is TGTGCCAGCAGTTTGCCCGCCCTGAGATCCTACGAGCAGTACTTC.

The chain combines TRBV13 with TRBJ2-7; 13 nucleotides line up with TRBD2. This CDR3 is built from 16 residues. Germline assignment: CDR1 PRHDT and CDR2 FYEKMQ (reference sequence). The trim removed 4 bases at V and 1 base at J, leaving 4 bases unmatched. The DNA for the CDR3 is TGTGCCAGCAGCTCCAGACTAGCGGGGGGATCCTACGAGCAGTACTTC. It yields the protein CASSSRLAGGSYEQYF.

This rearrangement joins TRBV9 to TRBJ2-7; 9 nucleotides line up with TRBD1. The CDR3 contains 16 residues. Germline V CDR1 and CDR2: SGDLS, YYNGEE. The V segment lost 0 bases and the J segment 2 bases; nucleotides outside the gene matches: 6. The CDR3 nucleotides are TGTGCCAGCAGCGTAGCCGCGGGACAGGGACCCTACGAGCAGTACTTC. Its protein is CASSVAAGQGPYEQYF.

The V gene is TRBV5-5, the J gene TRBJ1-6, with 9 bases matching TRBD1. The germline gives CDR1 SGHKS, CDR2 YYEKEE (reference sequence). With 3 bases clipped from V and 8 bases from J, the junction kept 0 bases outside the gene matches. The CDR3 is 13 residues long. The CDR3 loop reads CASSWTGDSPLHF. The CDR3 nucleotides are TGTGCCAGCAGCTGGACAGGGGATTCACCCCTCCACTTT.

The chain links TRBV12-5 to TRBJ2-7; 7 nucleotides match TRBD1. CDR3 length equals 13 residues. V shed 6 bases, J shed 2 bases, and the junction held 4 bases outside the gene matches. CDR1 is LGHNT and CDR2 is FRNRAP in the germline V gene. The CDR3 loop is CASGQQGTYEQYF. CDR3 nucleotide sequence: TGTGCTAGTGGCCAACAGGGGACCTACGAGCAGTACTTC.

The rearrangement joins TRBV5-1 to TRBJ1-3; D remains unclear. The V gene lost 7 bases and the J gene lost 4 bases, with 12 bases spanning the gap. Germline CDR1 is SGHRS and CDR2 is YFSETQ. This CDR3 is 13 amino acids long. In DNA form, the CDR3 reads TGCGCCAGCCGCCCGGGAGACGGAAACACCATATATTTT. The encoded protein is CASRPGDGNTIYF.

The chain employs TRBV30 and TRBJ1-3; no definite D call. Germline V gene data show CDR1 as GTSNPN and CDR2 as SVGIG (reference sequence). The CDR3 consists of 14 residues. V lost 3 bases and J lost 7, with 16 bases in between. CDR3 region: CAWRRRIRSNTIYF. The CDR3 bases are TGTGCCTGGAGGCGGCGAATAAGGAGTAACACCATATATTTT.

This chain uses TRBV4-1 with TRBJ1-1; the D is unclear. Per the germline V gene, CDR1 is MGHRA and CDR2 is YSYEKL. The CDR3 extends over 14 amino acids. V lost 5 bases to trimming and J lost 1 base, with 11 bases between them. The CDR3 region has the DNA TGCGCCAGCAGCGCGCCCACCGAGAACACTGAAGCTTTCTTT. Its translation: CASSAPTENTEAFF.

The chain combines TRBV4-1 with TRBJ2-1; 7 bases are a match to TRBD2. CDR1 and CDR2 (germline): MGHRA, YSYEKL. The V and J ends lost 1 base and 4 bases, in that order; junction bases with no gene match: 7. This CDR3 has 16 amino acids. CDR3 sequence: CASSQVSSGPYNEQFF. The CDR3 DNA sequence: TGCGCCAGCAGCCAAGTCTCTAGCGGCCCTTACAATGAGCAGTTCTTC.

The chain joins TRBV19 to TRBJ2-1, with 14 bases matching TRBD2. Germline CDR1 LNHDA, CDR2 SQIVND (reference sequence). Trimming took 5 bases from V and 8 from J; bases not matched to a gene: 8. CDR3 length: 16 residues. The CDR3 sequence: CASSSQGLAGVDEQFF. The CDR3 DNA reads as TGTGCCAGTAGTTCCCAGGGACTAGCGGGAGTCGATGAGCAGTTCTTC.

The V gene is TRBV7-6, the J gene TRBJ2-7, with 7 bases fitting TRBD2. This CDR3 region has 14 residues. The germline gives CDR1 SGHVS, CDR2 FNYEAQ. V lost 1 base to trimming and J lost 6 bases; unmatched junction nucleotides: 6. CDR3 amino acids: CASSLGREPLEQYF. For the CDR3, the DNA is TGTGCCAGCAGCTTAGGGCGGGAGCCTCTCGAGCAGTACTTC. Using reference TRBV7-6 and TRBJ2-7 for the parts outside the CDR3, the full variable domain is GAGVSQSPRYKVTKRGQDVALRCDPISGHVSLYWYRQALGQGPEFLTYFNYEAQQDKSGLPNDRFSAERPEGSISTLTIQRTEQRDSAMYRCASSLGREPLEQYFGPGTRLTVT.

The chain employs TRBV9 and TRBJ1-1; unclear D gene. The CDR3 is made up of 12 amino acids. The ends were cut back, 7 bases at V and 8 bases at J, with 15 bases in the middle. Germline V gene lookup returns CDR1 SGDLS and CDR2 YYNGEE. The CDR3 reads CASVGLGSEAFF. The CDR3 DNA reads TGTGCCAGCGTAGGCCTCGGGAGCGAAGCTTTCTTT.

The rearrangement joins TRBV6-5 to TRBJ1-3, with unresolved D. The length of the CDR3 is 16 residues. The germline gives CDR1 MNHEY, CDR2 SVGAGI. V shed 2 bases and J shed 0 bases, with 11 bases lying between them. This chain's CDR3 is CASSYGTMNSGNTIYF. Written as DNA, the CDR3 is TGTGCCAGCAGTTACGGCACAATGAACTCTGGAAACACCATATATTTT.

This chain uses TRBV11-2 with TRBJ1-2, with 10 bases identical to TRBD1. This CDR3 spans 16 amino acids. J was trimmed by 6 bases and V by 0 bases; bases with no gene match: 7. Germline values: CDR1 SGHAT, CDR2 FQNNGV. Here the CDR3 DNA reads TGTGCCAGCAGCTTAGACTATCAGACAGGGGGCGATGGCTACACCTTC. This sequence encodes CASSLDYQTGGDGYTF.

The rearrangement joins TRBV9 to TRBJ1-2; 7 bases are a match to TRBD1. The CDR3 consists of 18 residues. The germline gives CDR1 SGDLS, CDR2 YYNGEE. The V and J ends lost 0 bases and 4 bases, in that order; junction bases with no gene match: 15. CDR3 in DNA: TGTGCCAGCAGCGTAGGGGAGGAGGGGGCGAGGTCGGGCTATGGCTACACCTTC. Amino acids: CASSVGEEGARSGYGYTF.

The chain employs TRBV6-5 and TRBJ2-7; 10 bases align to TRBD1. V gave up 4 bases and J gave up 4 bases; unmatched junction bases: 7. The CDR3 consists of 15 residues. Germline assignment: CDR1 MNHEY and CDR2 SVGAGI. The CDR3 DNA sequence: TGTGCCAGCAGTTTCACCGGGACAGGGGATTACGAGCAGTACTTC. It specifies CASSFTGTGDYEQYF.

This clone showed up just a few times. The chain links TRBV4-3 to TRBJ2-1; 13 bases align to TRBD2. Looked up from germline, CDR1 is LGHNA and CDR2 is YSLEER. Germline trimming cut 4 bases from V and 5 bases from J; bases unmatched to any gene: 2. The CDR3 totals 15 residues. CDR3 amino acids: CASSRLAGGHNEQFF. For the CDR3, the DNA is TGCGCCAGCAGCCGACTAGCGGGAGGCCACAATGAGCAGTTCTTC.

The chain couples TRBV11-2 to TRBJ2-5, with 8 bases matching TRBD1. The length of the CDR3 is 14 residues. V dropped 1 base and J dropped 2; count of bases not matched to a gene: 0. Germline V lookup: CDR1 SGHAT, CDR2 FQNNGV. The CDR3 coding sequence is TGTGCCAGCAGCTTAGGACAGGGGCAAGAGACCCAGTACTTC. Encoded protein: CASSLGQGQETQYF.

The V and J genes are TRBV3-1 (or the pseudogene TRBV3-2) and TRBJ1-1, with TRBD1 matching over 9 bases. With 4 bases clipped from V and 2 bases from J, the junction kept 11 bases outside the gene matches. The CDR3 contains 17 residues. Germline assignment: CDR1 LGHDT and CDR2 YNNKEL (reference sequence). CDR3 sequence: CASSPRDRDTRNTEAFF. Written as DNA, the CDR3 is TGTGCCAGCAGCCCCCGGGACAGGGACACACGTAACACTGAAGCTTTCTTT.

The CDR3 DNA reads TGCGCCAGCAGCCAAGAGGGTTCCCCTAGTATCTACGAGCAGTACTTC. This codes for CASSQEGSPSIYEQYF. The V call is TRBV4-3, the J call TRBJ2-7; D gene uncertain. Trimming pared 0 bases from V and 3 bases from J, leaving 15 bases between. CDR1 and CDR2 from the germline V gene are LGHNA and YSLEER. CDR3 length: 16 amino acids.

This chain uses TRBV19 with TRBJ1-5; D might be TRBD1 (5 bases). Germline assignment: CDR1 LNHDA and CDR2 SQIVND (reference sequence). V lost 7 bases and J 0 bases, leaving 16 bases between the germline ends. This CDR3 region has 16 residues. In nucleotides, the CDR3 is TGTGCCAGTACTACAGGAAATACTTATAGCAATCAGCCCCAGCATTTT. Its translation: CASTTGNTYSNQPQHF.

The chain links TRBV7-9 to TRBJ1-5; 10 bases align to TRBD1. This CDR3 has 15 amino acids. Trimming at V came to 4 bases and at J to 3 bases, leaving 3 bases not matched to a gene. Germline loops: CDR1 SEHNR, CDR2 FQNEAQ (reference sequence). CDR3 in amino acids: CASSSDRGYNQPQHF. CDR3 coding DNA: TGTGCCAGCAGCTCGGACAGGGGGTACAATCAGCCCCAGCATTTT.

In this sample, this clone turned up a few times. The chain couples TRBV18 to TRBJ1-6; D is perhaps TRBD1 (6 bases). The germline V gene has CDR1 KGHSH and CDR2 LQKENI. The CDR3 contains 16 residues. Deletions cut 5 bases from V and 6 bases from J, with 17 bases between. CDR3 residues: CASSSRQAEGNSPLHF. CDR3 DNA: TGTGCCAGCTCATCCCGACAGGCTGAGGGTAATTCACCCCTCCACTTT.

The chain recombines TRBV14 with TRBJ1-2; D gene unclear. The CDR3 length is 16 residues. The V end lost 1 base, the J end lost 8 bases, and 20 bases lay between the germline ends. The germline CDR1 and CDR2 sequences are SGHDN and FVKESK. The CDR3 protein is CASSQVGGISARGYTF. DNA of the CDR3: TGTGCCAGCAGCCAAGTAGGAGGGATCAGCGCGAGAGGCTACACCTTC.

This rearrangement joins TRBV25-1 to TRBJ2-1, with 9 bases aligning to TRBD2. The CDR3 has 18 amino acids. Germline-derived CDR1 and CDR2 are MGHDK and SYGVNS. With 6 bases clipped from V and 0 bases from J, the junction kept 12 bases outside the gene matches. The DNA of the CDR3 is TGTGCCAGCAGCGGCCACTCGCGGGAGGGCCGCTCCTACAATGAGCAGTTCTTC. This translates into CASSGHSREGRSYNEQFF.

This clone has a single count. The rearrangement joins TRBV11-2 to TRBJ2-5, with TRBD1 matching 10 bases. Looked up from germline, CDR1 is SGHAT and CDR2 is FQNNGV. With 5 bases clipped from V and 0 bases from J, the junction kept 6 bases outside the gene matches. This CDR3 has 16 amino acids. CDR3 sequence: CASSLGTGEYQETQYF. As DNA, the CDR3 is TGTGCCAGCAGCCTCGGGACAGGGGAGTACCAAGAGACCCAGTACTTC.